This T cell receptor (beta chain) emerged from a study of blood T cell repertoires in COVID-19 (dated by TCRdb to 2018 to 2021). Study-level background: Collaborator samples came from the United States, Italy and Spain and covered acute and convalescent phases of COVID-19. The repertoires were made available in a free public database intended to serve as a resource for research on the immune response to SARS-CoV-2. A de-identified subject ID, COVID-19 status, age in years and sex were almost always included in the sample metadata. The samples were drawn from the first 160 participants of the ongoing ImmuneRACE study and from some 1,300 subjects provided by 6 global collaborators. Where available, HLA class I and class II types were obtained from metadata supplied by the sample provider rather than from assay-based typing. Subjects who had been exposed to COVID-19, were actively infected with it, or had recovered from it provided the deeply sampled blood TCRbeta repertoires that made up the dataset. The material from the prospective study consisted of cDNA or gDNA derived from T cells, B-cell-depleted T cells, or PBMCs. The paper as a whole reports these results and caveats: How much clinical and demographic metadata was included differed by source and by participant, and the metadata was provided uncurated.

The immunoSEQ Assay, a bias-controlled multiplex PCR, was used to amplify TCRbeta CDR3 regions from genomic DNA. Per the source publication's procedure: Within the assay, amplification of reference gene primers was used to estimate how many nucleated cells each sample contained. To quantify the absolute abundance of each unique TCRbeta CDR3 rearrangement, sequence reads were collapsed and filtered. For each sample, productive Simpson clonality was calculated by taking the square root of Simpson's diversity index across productive rearrangements. Here the immuneACCESS table is served through TCRdb, limited to in-frame sequences with V and J called. Missing clones are a known gap in these copies; in checked studies unresolved V genes cover under half, and the rest lacks a known reason. The V and J calls and clone size were taken over from that table, and D and trimming were inferred from the DNA. Counted in this sample were 150,000 to 200,000 clones; about 85% of them appeared once. The ten largest clones capture over 0.85% of the sample.

Notes on this clone: Its antigen is currently not known. No clone much larger than this one lies a single base away; base qualities are absent.

The collaborating institutions used their own protocols to collect whole blood in K2EDTA tubes. For TCRbeta analysis, collaborators shipped samples as frozen whole blood, isolated PBMCs, or DNA extracted from either of those sample types. The specimen sequenced was peripheral blood. The clonotype originates from a man between 18 and 29 years old with acute or convalescent COVID-19.

The bases read TGCAGCGTTCCTCGAGACTTCTATGGCTACACCTTC. It translates as CSVPRDFYGYTF. The sequence joins TRBV29-1 to TRBJ1-2, with an unclear D gene assignment. Taken from cysteine to phenylalanine, the CDR3 has 12 residues. The only DNA kept is the CDR3, 36 bases in frame from the first base. CDR1 and CDR2 are read off the germline V gene as SQVTM and ANQGSEA. Trimming costs V 5 bases and J 4 bases, and their ends lie 11 bases apart.